The sequence of this T cell receptor (beta chain) was determined in a study of circulating and synovial CD4+ cells in juvenile arthritis. There are 15 residues in the CDR3. The V and J ends lost 5 bases and 11 bases, in that order; junction bases with no gene match: 12. Looked up from germline, CDR1 is SNHLY and CDR2 is FYNNEI. Here immunoSEQ multiplex PCR was the method, and the copy in TCRdb shows in-frame clones only, minus some. This table has about 1,800 clones, about 93% appearing once. Sequencing was carried out using HLA-DR+ CD4+ T cells from blood. The subset is: circulating pathogenic-like lymphocytes, sorted as HLA-DR+CD14-CD3+CD4+CD25low/- blood T cells. This clonotype originated in a human patient with juvenile idiopathic arthritis. Some clones in this sample may be carry-over from other donors' samples. The chain links TRBV2 to TRBJ2-3; TRBD2 agrees at 11 bases. In nucleotides, the CDR3 is TGTGCCAGCAGTCCCTTGACTAGCGGGGTCTCGTGGCAGTATTTT. Its translation is CASSPLTSGVSWQYF.